These 13 T cell receptor beta chains share one sample of origin, sequenced in a study of pediatric ulcerative colitis. Sequencing used immunoSEQ multiplex PCR; TCRdb keeps in-frame clones, though not all of them. The sample shows 30,000 to 45,000 clones, around 73% of them seen only once. During colonoscopy, one to two rectal pinch biopsies were collected. The sequenced sample was gut tissue. Every receptor here comes from a boy aged 5-17 years with moderate ulcerative colitis.

CDR3 nucleotides: TGCGCCAGCACCCCCACTAGCGGGGGAGTGCAGTTCTTC. Translating gives CASTPTSGGVQFF. The V and J genes are TRBV5-1 and TRBJ2-1; 11 nucleotides match TRBD2. CDR1 is SGHRS, CDR2 YFSETQ, per germline. There are 13 residues in the CDR3. V trimming: 6 bases; J trimming: 12 bases; junction bases outside the gene matches: 8. Full variable domain (missing parts from reference TRBV5-1 and TRBJ2-1): KAGVTQTPRYLIKTRGQQVTLSCSPISGHRSVSWYQQTPGQGLQFLFEYFSETQRNKGNFPGRFSGRQFSNSRSEMNVSTLELGDSALYLCASTPTSGGVQFFGPGTRLTVL.

The sample holds a few counts of this clone. V and J are TRBV9 and TRBJ1-1; tentatively, D is TRBD1 (5 bases). CDR3 length: 15 amino acids. The ends were cut back, 0 bases at V and 0 bases at J, with 9 bases in the middle. CDR1 and CDR2 (germline): SGDLS, YYNGEE. The CDR3 reads CASSVEKGLNTEAFF. In DNA form, the CDR3 reads TGTGCCAGCAGCGTAGAAAAGGGGCTGAACACTGAAGCTTTCTTT. Together with reference TRBV9 and TRBJ1-1, the CDR3 gives the full variable domain: DSGVTQTPKHLITATGQRVTLRCSPRSGDLSVYWYQQSLDQGLQFLIQYYNGEERAKGNILERFSAQQFPDLHSELNLSSLELGDSALYFCASSVEKGLNTEAFFGQGTRLTVV.

The gene calls are TRBV10-1 and TRBJ1-5, with a possible D match to TRBD1 (6 bases). V lost 4 bases and J 5 bases, leaving 6 bases between the germline ends. CDR1 and CDR2 from the germline V gene are WNHNN and SYGVQD (reference sequence). There are 12 residues in the CDR3. As DNA, the CDR3 is TGCGCCAGCAGTGCAGGGGATCAGCCCCAGCATTTT. Translating it yields CASSAGDQPQHF.

The chain has TRBV9 and TRBJ2-3; the D is unclear. The germline V and J ends were trimmed by 4 bases and 2 bases, with 17 bases remaining between them. CDR1 and CDR2 (germline): SGDLS, YYNGEE. CDR3 length: 16 residues. CDR3 sequence: CASSPGPGGFTDTQYF. In DNA, the CDR3 is TGTGCCAGCAGCCCCGGGCCGGGCGGTTTCACAGATACGCAGTATTTT.

The chain couples TRBV28 to TRBJ1-4; D gene unclear. The CDR3 sequence is 15 residues long. The germline V gene has CDR1 MDHEN and CDR2 SYDVKM. Trimming took 5 bases from V and 4 from J, leaving 14 bases between them. CDR3 sequence: CASSHRSGHNEKLFF. The CDR3 DNA follows: TGTGCCAGCAGTCACAGATCCGGCCATAATGAAAAACTGTTTTTT.

The chain links TRBV5-4 to TRBJ2-1; D may match TRBD1 or TRBD2 (5 bases each). The germline V gene has CDR1 SGHNT and CDR2 YYREEE (reference sequence). The V end was cut by 4 bases, the J end by 9 bases, with 14 bases between. The CDR3 is 13 amino acids. CDR3 DNA sequence: TGTGCCAGCAGCGCACCGGGGCTTTCTGAGCAGTTCTTC. Its translation: CASSAPGLSEQFF.

The CDR3 region has the DNA TGTGCCACCAGCAGAGCCTGGGACGACGGGGAGCTGTTTTTT. Protein product: CATSRAWDDGELFF. V usage is TRBV15 and J usage is TRBJ2-2; tentatively, D is TRBD1 or TRBD2 (5 bases each). V was trimmed by 1 base and J by 7 bases, leaving 10 bases between them. This CDR3 contains 14 residues. CDR1 LNHNV and CDR2 YYDKDF come from the germline V gene (reference sequence).

This clone was picked up one time. V is TRBV18 and J is TRBJ2-2; 7 nucleotides align to TRBD1. Germline lookup yields CDR1 KGHSH and CDR2 LQKENI. The CDR3 spans 15 residues. The junction had 9 bases not matched to a gene; V was cut back by 4 bases and J by 7 bases. The CDR3 bases are TGTGCCAGCTCACTCGACAGGGCTCCCCTCGGGGAGCTGTTTTTT. Amino acids: CASSLDRAPLGELFF.

This clone has just one count. This sequence joins TRBV9 and TRBJ2-1, with D possibly called TRBD1 or TRBD2 (5 bases each). The germline V and J ends were trimmed by 0 bases and 3 bases, with 10 bases remaining between them. CDR1 SGDLS and CDR2 YYNGEE come from the germline V gene. This CDR3 is 15 amino acids long. This CDR3 is CASSVGGVNYNEQFF. The CDR3 region has the DNA TGTGCCAGCAGCGTAGGAGGGGTAAACTACAATGAGCAGTTCTTC.

This clone was seen a few times. CDR3 sequence reads: CASSPAQTDTQYF. CDR3 nucleotides: TGTGCCAGCTCACCGGCCCAGACAGATACGCAGTATTTT. The rearrangement links TRBV18 to TRBJ2-3; D uncertain. V gave up 3 bases and J gave up 3 bases, with 7 bases separating them. In germline, CDR1 is KGHSH, CDR2 LQKENI. The CDR3 is 13 residues long.

This sequence joins TRBV2 and TRBJ2-7; no clear D. Trimming removed 4 bases from V and 4 bases from J, with 11 bases in between. Per germline, CDR1 SNHLY and CDR2 FYNNEI. The CDR3 spans 13 residues. DNA for the CDR3: TGTGCCAGCAGTGTTGGGCGGATTTACGAGCAGTACTTC. As protein: CASSVGRIYEQYF.

This sequence joins TRBV29-1 and TRBJ2-5, with D tentatively TRBD2 (6 bases). CDR3 length: 14 amino acids. Germline V gene data show CDR1 as SQVTM and CDR2 as ANQGSEA. The V gene lost 7 bases and the J gene lost 5 bases, with 20 bases spanning the gap. In DNA form, the CDR3 reads TGCAGCGCTGAGGCCGGGGGAGCGGGCGAGACCCAGTACTTC. It is translated as CSAEAGGAGETQYF.

V and J are TRBV18 and TRBJ1-4; the match to TRBD1 covers 7 bases. The CDR3 length is 17 residues. Unmatched junction bases numbered 7, after V lost 3 bases and J lost 0 bases. Germline values: CDR1 KGHSH, CDR2 LQKENI. CDR3 residues: CASSPRQGPATNEKLFF. As DNA, the CDR3 is TGTGCCAGCTCACCCAGACAGGGCCCGGCAACTAATGAAAAACTGTTTTTT. Combining the CDR3 with reference TRBV18 and TRBJ1-4 gives the whole variable domain NAGVMQNPRHLVRRRGQEARLRCSPMKGHSHVYWYRQLPEEGLKFMVYLQKENIIDESGMPKERFSAEFPKEGPSILRIQQVVRGDSAAYFCASSPRQGPATNEKLFFGSGTQLSVL.